The sample holds many counts of the clone carrying this TCR beta chain. As yet, its antigen is unknown. The study amplified TCR beta CDR3 regions using RNA transcripts. HTBI primers were employed in first-round RT-PCR, then a second-round multiplex PCR followed. TCRdb processed the multiplex PCR reads anew with MiXCR; each CDR3 protein has one entry. Of 350,000 to 400,000 distinct CDR3 sequences listed, around 18% were seen once; the top ten hold roughly 1.4%. This sample was taken from a study of Graves' ophthalmopathy and Graves' hyperthyroidism. Study-wide points: Among thyroid clonotypes expanded above 0.001 frequency, most also appeared in blood.

The germline V gene has CDR1 LNHDA and CDR2 SQIVND (reference sequence). The CDR3 extends over 15 amino acids. V was clipped by 5 bases and J by 4 bases; unmatched bases: 9. Other autoimmune diseases, uncontrolled infections, pregnancy or lactation led to the exclusion of patients. The authors isolated PBMCs from 9.5 to 10 ml of fresh peripheral blood. The sample consisted of peripheral blood. The chain recombines TRBV19 with TRBJ1-2, with 8 nucleotides matching TRBD1. The receptor's source is a woman aged 18-29 years with Graves' ophthalmopathy. CDR3 nucleotide sequence: TGTGCCAGTAGTGTAACAGGGGGGCAACTCTATGGCTACACCTTC. Amino acid sequence: CASSVTGGQLYGYTF.